This TCR beta chain was sequenced for a study of shared clonotypes between healthy human individuals (dated by TCRdb to about 2020). Regarding the study in general: The cohort comprised a couple of women and a few men aged 18 to 49 years. For each donor, three plates each were used for CD4 naive and CD4 memory, two plates were used for CD8 naive, and one plate was used for CD8 memory. To estimate repertoire size and how much clonotype sharing occurs between individuals, the study deeply sequenced the blood TCR repertoires of several healthy adults. Different laboratories and diverse techniques were used to prepare libraries and sequence TCR repertoires, to increase sequencing depth and limit assay-specific biases. Between about 0.9 and 8.9 billion PBMCs per donor were obtained by leukapheresis. Paper-wide results and their limitations: Estimated clonotype richness was generally larger for naive than for memory subsets. Even with the large sequencing depth, rarefaction of the sorted-subset datasets indicated that sequencing was incomplete. Across several donors, around 5% of naive CD4, around 3.3% of naive CD8, about 2.3% of memory CD4, and 0.4% of memory CD8 clonotypes were shared. Sampling was restricted to blood, and TCR repertoires in tissue are likely to differ from TCR repertoires in blood. Based on pairwise subsampling, the degree of clonotype sharing among donors was expected to be affected by sequencing depth. The small number of donors limited the genetic and exposure-history diversity represented. Compared with non-shared clonotypes, the clonotypes found in all four sorted-subset donors had higher generation probabilities.

The donors were healthy, HIV-negative adults who had no recently reported acute infections or vaccinations. Every donor was a Caucasian adult residing in Nashville, Tennessee, USA. CD4+ T cells were enriched by magnetic negative selection; naive cells were then positively selected on CD45RA, and the negative fraction formed the memory subset. Blood was obtained by leukapheresis, after which PBMCs were separated by Ficoll-Histopaque density gradient centrifugation and cryopreserved in liquid nitrogen vapor phase. Analytical flow cytometry was used to check the purity and quantity of every magnetically sorted T cell population. From each sorted fraction, genomic DNA was isolated and quantified by UV absorbance on a Nanodrop 2000c. With regard to this clone: This receptor's antigen is unknown. Base qualities are missing; no much larger clone stands one base away.

TCR CDR3 regions were amplified from genomic DNA by multiplex PCR using the deep immunoSEQ assay. Genomic DNA extracted from each cell subset was distributed evenly over all wells of several immunoSEQ 96-well plates, and each plate served as one replicate. For sorted subsets, 150 to 250 ng of genomic DNA, equivalent to some 33,000 T cell genomes, went into each replicate PCR. Purified libraries were measured with a Qubit 3.0 fluorometer, size-checked on a Bioanalyzer 2100, and measured again with the KAPA Library Quantification kit. Every immunoSEQ 96-well plate was sequenced on a dedicated single-read 150-cycle Illumina NextSeq 550 flow cell. Per the original workflow: The immunoSEQ output contained only junctional sequences without quality scores, so filtering could not match that applied to full-length reads. To assign V/J genes and CDR3, sequences were annotated using PyIR, a Python wrapper for IgBLAST v1.9, with IMGT germline references. Reads were removed for weak V/J assignments (E-value above 1e-6), missing CDR3, stop codons, out-of-frame junctions, or ambiguous translated residues. V3J clonotypes were defined as sequences sharing an identical inferred V gene, J gene, and CDR3 amino acid sequence. The percentage overlap between two repertoires was calculated by dividing the number of shared unique clonotypes by the size of the smaller repertoire. Repertoire richness was assessed with RTK rarefaction, the Chao1 estimator, and Recon v2.1 estimates of unobserved clonotypes. Generation probabilities were computed with OLGA for all TCRbeta clonotypes obtained by the gDNA method from a few donors. In its TCRdb copy, this immuneACCESS table keeps in-frame sequences only and misses some clones. Where compared with another copy, unresolved V genes explain less than half of these, and the others have no known cause. V, J and clone size were drawn from that table, and D and trimming were deduced from the DNA. The table for this sample lists millions of clones; 95% of them were counted only once. Of the sample, 0.13% is held by the ten largest clones.

V trim: 2 bases; J trim: 6 bases; unmatched bases: 12. CDR1 is given as SGDLS and CDR2 as YYNGEE, both from the germline V gene. The CDR3 has 19 amino acids, counting the end cysteine and phenylalanine. Only the CDR3 DNA stays, 57 bases, in frame from base 1. Sequenced material: naive CD4+ T cells sorted from blood. The cell subset or site label corresponds to: CD45RA+ positively selected. The TCR comes from a man between 18 and 35 years old in good health. The chain was built from TRBV9 and TRBJ1-6; 12 junctional bases match TRBD1. The nucleotide sequence reads TGTGCCAGCAGCGTTACTTACGGGGGACAGGGGGCTAGTAATTCACCCCTCCACTTT. Its product reads: CASSVTYGGQGASNSPLHF.